This T cell receptor beta chain was identified in a study of T cells in Graves' hyperthyroidism and ophthalmopathy. Whole-study findings and limits: Stable hyperthyroidism and ophthalmopathy were separated using 13 V-J signatures.

With V trimmed by 3 bases and J by 7 bases, 8 bases remained unmatched. The V gene's germline CDR1 is GTSNPN and CDR2 SVGIG (reference sequence). The CDR3 consists of 15 residues. Notes on this clonotype: Antigen specificity is unknown.

The TCR beta CDR3 regions underwent amplification using RNA transcripts as the source. The study used the HTBI primer set for a first-round RT-PCR of the TCR CDR3. MiXCR, applied by TCRdb to the multiplex PCR reads, yields one record per CDR3 protein. The table includes about 640,000 distinct CDR3 sequences, roughly 15% detected once. Sequencing was performed on blood. The gene calls are TRBV30 and TRBJ1-6; the match to TRBD1 covers 8 bases. This clonotype originated in a woman between 50 and 59 years old with Graves' ophthalmopathy. The CDR3 nucleotides read TGTGCCTGGAGGGACAGGGCGATTCGGAATTCACCCCTCCACTTT. Translating gives CAWRDRAIRNSPLHF.